The 20 T cell receptor beta chains in this list originate from one sample, sequenced in a study of patients and donors after allogeneic stem cell transplantation. TCRdb called the RT-PCR reads again in MiXCR, with one record for every CDR3 protein. Of about 200,000 distinct CDR3 sequences listed, more than 35% are singletons. The sequenced sample was blood, either unsorted or a sorted T cell fraction (not recorded which). The receptor source for this set is a human donor who was either an allogeneic HSCT recipient or a stem cell or donor lymphocyte infusion donor (not recorded which). It is not recorded whose cells these are; they may come from a transplant donor.

J is TRBJ2-3 and V is TRBV7-2; the match to TRBD2 covers 7 bases. Looked up from germline, CDR1 is SGHTA and CDR2 is FQGNSA. V shed 1 base and J 0 bases; nucleotides not matched to a gene: 4. This CDR3 has 16 residues. CDR3 loop: CASSLEAGTSTDTQYF. As DNA, the CDR3 is TGTGCCAGCAGCTTAGAAGCGGGGACTAGCACAGATACGCAGTATTTT.

V gene TRBV25-1 combines with J gene TRBJ1-6, with D uncertain. V was shortened by 0 bases and J by 3 bases, with 9 bases between the two germline ends. The CDR3 loop spans 16 amino acids. CDR1 and CDR2 from the germline V gene are MGHDK and SYGVNS. The CDR3 sequence is CASSEYGIFYNSPLHF. The CDR3 coding sequence is TGTGCCAGCAGTGAATATGGGATATTCTATAATTCACCCCTCCACTTT.

The V and J genes are TRBV30 and TRBJ2-7; D remains ambiguous. V shed 0 bases and J shed 5 bases, with 5 bases lying between them. This CDR3 is built from 11 residues. CDR1 GTSNPN and CDR2 SVGIG come from the germline V gene (reference sequence). This CDR3 reads CAWSVFHEQYF. In DNA, the CDR3 is TGTGCCTGGAGTGTCTTCCACGAGCAGTACTTC.

Many counts were recorded for this clonotype. V gene TRBV15 combines with J gene TRBJ1-2; 8 positions match TRBD1. This CDR3 contains 14 residues. CDR1 LNHNV and CDR2 YYDKDF come from the germline V gene (reference sequence). Germline trimming cut 5 bases from V and 6 bases from J; bases unmatched to any gene: 8. The CDR3 sequence is CATSWTGIYDGYTF. CDR3 DNA sequence: TGTGCCACCAGCTGGACAGGGATATATGATGGCTACACCTTC.

This clonotype was found a few times. V is TRBV30 and J is TRBJ1-6; D not certain. CDR1 is GTSNPN, CDR2 SVGIG, per germline (reference sequence). V lost 3 bases and J lost 4, with 7 bases in between. CDR3 length: 13 amino acids. CDR3 nucleotides: TGTGCCTGGAGAGGGTCTTATAATTCACCCCTCCACTTT. This codes for CAWRGSYNSPLHF.

This clonotype has more than one count but fewer than ten. The genes are TRBV6-1 and TRBJ2-4; 7 bases are shared with TRBD1. Germline assignment: CDR1 MNHNS and CDR2 SASEGT. This CDR3 spans 15 amino acids. The V gene end was trimmed by 4 bases and the J gene end by 2 bases; junction bases not matched to a gene: 5. CDR3: CASSGIQGSKNIQYF. CDR3 coding DNA: TGTGCCAGCAGTGGGATACAGGGGTCCAAAAACATTCAGTACTTC.

The sample holds a few counts of this clonotype. The V and J genes are TRBV4-3 and TRBJ1-4; possible D gene TRBD1, 6 bases. V was cut by 4 bases and J by 3 bases, with 18 bases left in between. The CDR3 totals 17 residues. The germline CDR1 and CDR2 sequences are LGHNA and YSLEER. CDR3 in amino acids: CASSPGARTAANEKLFF. In nucleotides, the CDR3 is TGCGCCAGCAGCCCGGGGGCCAGGACAGCCGCTAATGAAAAACTGTTTTTT.

This sequence joins TRBV10-3 and TRBJ1-6; D might be TRBD1 (5 bases). Germline CDR1 reads ENHRY; CDR2 reads SYGVKD. The CDR3 contains 14 residues. V was cut by 10 bases and J by 5 bases, with 15 bases left in between. CDR3 coding DNA: TGTGCCACCCGAGTCTTAGGGGATAATTCACCCCTCCACTTT. It specifies CATRVLGDNSPLHF.

CDR3 coding DNA: TGTGCCAGCAGCTTAATGGGTGCTAGCACAGATACGCAGTATTTT. It is translated as CASSLMGASTDTQYF. The chain carries TRBV7-3 and TRBJ2-3, with D unresolved. CDR1 SGHTA and CDR2 FQGTGA come from the germline V gene. The CDR3 length is 15 residues. V was pared by 1 base and J by 0 bases, with 8 bases between.

The chain couples TRBV15 to TRBJ2-2; D unclear. The CDR3 runs 13 residues. Per germline, CDR1 LNHNV and CDR2 YYDKDF (reference sequence). Trimming took off 0 bases at V and 6 bases at J, with 5 bases between the two ends. CDR3 DNA sequence: TGTGCCACCAGCAGAGATTTAGCCGGGGAGCTGTTTTTT. It specifies CATSRDLAGELFF.

The chain is built from TRBV3-1 and TRBJ2-3; TRBD1 aligns across 8 bases. The CDR3 sequence is 16 residues long. The J segment lost 0 bases and the V segment lost 1 base, leaving 3 bases of the junction unmatched. The germline CDR1 and CDR2 sequences are LGHDT and YNNKEL (reference sequence). The CDR3 protein is CASSQGRTGSTDTQYF. The CDR3 nucleotides are TGTGCCAGCAGCCAAGGTCGGACAGGGAGCACAGATACGCAGTATTTT.

A single count supports this clonotype. The CDR3 bases are TGTGCCAGCAGTTACAGGGGTGGTGAGCCCCAGCATTTT. Protein product: CASSYRGGEPQHF. V gene TRBV7-6 combines with J gene TRBJ1-5; TRBD1 matches at 7 bases. With V trimmed by 6 bases and J by 8 bases, 7 bases remained unmatched. The CDR3 totals 13 residues. Per the germline V gene, CDR1 is SGHVS and CDR2 is FNYEAQ. The variable domain in full, with the rest retrieved from reference TRBV7-6 and TRBJ1-5, is GAGVSQSPRYKVTKRGQDVALRCDPISGHVSLYWYRQALGQGPEFLTYFNYEAQQDKSGLPNDRFSAERPEGSISTLTIQRTEQRDSAMYRCASSYRGGEPQHFGDGTRLSIL.

This clonotype was observed a handful of times. The gene calls are TRBV28 and TRBJ1-5, with D hard to call. Trimming cost V 7 bases and J 0 bases, with 13 bases left between them. CDR3 length equals 15 residues. Germline CDR1 reads MDHEN; CDR2 reads SYDVKM. The DNA of the CDR3 is TGTGCCAGCACCAGACTTCTAGGTAGCAATCAGCCCCAGCATTTT. Residues: CASTRLLGSNQPQHF. Variable domain in full (rest from reference TRBV28 and TRBJ1-5): DVKVTQSSRYLVKRTGEKVFLECVQDMDHENMFWYRQDPGLGLRLIYFSYDVKMKEKGDIPEGYSVSREKKERFSLILESASTNQTSMYLCASTRLLGSNQPQHFGDGTRLSIL.

This clonotype was seen only a few times. The chain uses TRBV18 and TRBJ1-1; D is uncertain. Per the germline V gene, CDR1 is KGHSH and CDR2 is LQKENI. The germline V and J ends were trimmed by 2 bases and 3 bases, with 7 bases remaining between them. The CDR3 contains 13 residues. The CDR3 protein is CASSPAGDTEAFF. In DNA, the CDR3 is TGTGCCAGCTCACCAGCTGGGGACACTGAAGCTTTCTTT.

Here the CDR3 reads CASSIGQGSGYTF. CDR3 nucleotide sequence: TGTGCCAGCAGCATTGGACAGGGATCTGGCTACACCTTC. The chain links TRBV9 to TRBJ1-2; 8 bases line up with TRBD1. Germline V gives CDR1 SGDLS, CDR2 YYNGEE. The CDR3 sequence is 13 residues long. The trim removed 4 bases at V and 7 bases at J, leaving 6 bases unmatched.

A few counts support this clonotype. The chain recombines TRBV5-1 with TRBJ1-1; D uncertain. V lost 1 base and J lost 1, with 5 bases in between. The germline V gene encodes CDR1 SGHRS and CDR2 YFSETQ. The CDR3 length is 13 residues. The CDR3 loop is CASSLYENTEAFF. The CDR3 nucleotides read TGCGCCAGCAGCTTGTACGAGAACACTGAAGCTTTCTTT.

The chain uses TRBV5-6 and TRBJ1-1; D is perhaps TRBD1 (5 bases). In germline, CDR1 is SGHDT, CDR2 YYEEEE. The CDR3 is 14 residues long. V lost 4 bases to trimming and J lost 0 bases, with 10 bases between them. Written as DNA, the CDR3 is TGTGCCAGCAGCGATGACAGACTGAACACTGAAGCTTTCTTT. Its protein is CASSDDRLNTEAFF.

This clonotype was observed at least ten times. The V and J genes are TRBV5-1 and TRBJ1-2; D is unclear. The length of the CDR3 is 14 residues. Germline-derived CDR1 and CDR2 are SGHRS and YFSETQ. V was shortened by 4 bases and J by 5 bases, with 15 bases between the two germline ends. This CDR3 reads CASSQAEPRYGYTF. The CDR3 bases are TGCGCCAGCAGCCAAGCGGAGCCCCGATATGGCTACACCTTC.

V is TRBV6-5 and J is TRBJ1-2, with D possibly TRBD1 on 5 matching bases. Germline V gene data show CDR1 as MNHEY and CDR2 as SVGAGI. The CDR3 has 15 amino acids. Trimming took off 6 bases at V and 4 bases at J, with 18 bases between the two ends. The CDR3 nucleotides are TGTGCCAGCAGAACCGGGACCCCTTCGGCCTATGGCTACACCTTC. The encoded protein is CASRTGTPSAYGYTF.

This chain links TRBV6-2 or TRBV6-3 with TRBJ1-1; possible D gene TRBD1, 5 bases. Between the trimmed V and J ends, which lost 7 bases and 1 base, there was a span of 16 bases. The CDR3 consists of 15 residues. Germline lookup yields CDR1 MNHEY and CDR2 SVGEGT. The CDR3 region is CASTPSGLRNTEAFF. In DNA, the CDR3 is TGTGCCAGCACCCCGTCAGGGCTCAGGAACACTGAAGCTTTCTTT.